The 7 T cell receptor beta chains below were found in one sample sequenced in a study of beta chain features in type 1 diabetes. The study reverse transcribed the entire isolated RNA, so it sequenced expressed TCRB transcripts. Repertoires were generated with immunoSEQ multiplex PCR, while TCRdb's copy carries only in-frame clones and drops some. The sample lists fewer than 250,000 clones, roughly an eighth occurring once. The sample taken for sequencing was naive CD4+ T cells from blood. The receptors originated from a woman aged 40 to 50 in good health.

The chain combines TRBV5-5 with TRBJ2-7; D uncertain. CDR3 size: 14 residues. CDR1 is SGHKS and CDR2 is YYEKEE in the germline V gene (reference sequence). Trimming left V 7 bases short and J 1 base short, with 15 bases between. The CDR3 loop reads CASRRQSLSYEQYF. CDR3 bases: TGTGCCAGCCGAAGACAAAGCCTATCCTACGAGCAGTACTTC.

This clone showed up just a few times. This rearrangement joins TRBV7-9 to TRBJ2-1; TRBD1 aligns across 9 bases. The CDR3 loop spans 14 amino acids. J was trimmed by 10 bases and V by 4 bases; bases with no gene match: 8. Germline V lookup: CDR1 SEHNR, CDR2 FQNEAQ (reference sequence). CDR3 residues: CASSSPGQGSEQFF. The CDR3, as DNA: TGTGCCAGCAGCTCCCCGGGACAGGGTAGCGAGCAGTTCTTC. Full variable domain (remainder filled in from reference TRBV7-9 and TRBJ2-1): DTGVSQNPRHKITKRGQNVTFRCDPISEHNRLYWYRQTLGQGPEFLTYFQNEAQLEKSRLLSDRFSAERPKGSFSTLEIQRTEQGDSAMYLCASSSPGQGSEQFFGPGTRLTVL.

The chain is built from TRBV27 and TRBJ1-5; D uncertain. CDR3 size: 14 residues. V gave up 8 bases and J gave up 0 bases, with 11 bases separating them. Per germline, CDR1 MNHEY and CDR2 SMNVEV (reference sequence). The DNA of the CDR3 is TGTGCCAGCTGGCCATTCAATAGCAATCAGCCCCAGCATTTT. This codes for CASWPFNSNQPQHF.

The gene calls are TRBV6-5 and TRBJ2-7, with 9 bases lining up with TRBD1. There are 15 residues in the CDR3. Per the germline V gene, CDR1 is MNHEY and CDR2 is SVGAGI. The V segment lost 0 bases and the J segment 7 bases; nucleotides outside the gene matches: 7. The chain's CDR3 is CASSYSKQGAGEQYF. In DNA, the CDR3 is TGTGCCAGCAGTTACTCGAAACAGGGGGCGGGTGAGCAGTACTTC.

This clone was detected only a few times. J is TRBJ2-3 and V is TRBV7-2, with TRBD1 matching 7 bases. V lost 6 bases and J lost 0; bases outside the gene matches: 6. Germline CDR1 and CDR2: SGHTA and FQGNSA. The CDR3 extends over 15 amino acids. DNA for the CDR3: TGTGCCAGCAGTTCGGACAGGATAAGCACAGATACGCAGTATTTT. It specifies CASSSDRISTDTQYF.

This clone was found a few times. The chain joins TRBV7-9 to TRBJ1-2, with 11 nucleotides matching TRBD1. This CDR3 is 14 amino acids long. The germline CDR1 and CDR2 sequences are SEHNR and FQNEAQ (reference sequence). J lost 8 bases, V lost 5 bases, and 7 bases had no gene match. DNA of the CDR3: TGTGCCAGCAGCCGGGACAGGGGGATCTCCGGCTACACCTTC. Protein sequence: CASSRDRGISGYTF.

In this sample, this clone turned up a few times. The V and J genes are TRBV2 and TRBJ2-3; D is perhaps TRBD1 (5 bases). Per germline, CDR1 SNHLY and CDR2 FYNNEI. The CDR3 has 13 amino acids. Trimming pared 5 bases from V and 5 bases from J, leaving 11 bases between. The CDR3 DNA sequence: TGTGCCAGCAGTTTCCAGGGCGGAGATACGCAGTATTTT. Its protein is CASSFQGGDTQYF. Using reference TRBV2 and TRBJ2-3 for the parts outside the CDR3, the full variable domain is EPEVTQTPSHQVTQMGQEVILRCVPISNHLYFYWYRQILGQKVEFLVSFYNNEISEKSEIFDDQFSVERPDGSNFTLKIRSTKLEDSAMYFCASSFQGGDTQYFGPGTRLTVL.